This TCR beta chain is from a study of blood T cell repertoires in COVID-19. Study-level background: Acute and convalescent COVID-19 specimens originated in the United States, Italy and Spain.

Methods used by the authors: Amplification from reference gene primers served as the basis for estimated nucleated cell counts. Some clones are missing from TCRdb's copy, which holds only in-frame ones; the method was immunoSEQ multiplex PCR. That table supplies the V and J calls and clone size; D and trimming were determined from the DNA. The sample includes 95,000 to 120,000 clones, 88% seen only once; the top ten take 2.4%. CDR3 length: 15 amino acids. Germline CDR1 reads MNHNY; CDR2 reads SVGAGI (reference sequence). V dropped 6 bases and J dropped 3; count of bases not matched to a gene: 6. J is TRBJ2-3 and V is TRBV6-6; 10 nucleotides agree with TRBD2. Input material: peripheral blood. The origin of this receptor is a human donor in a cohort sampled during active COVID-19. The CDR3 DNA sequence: TGTGCCAGCAGAGAGCGGGAGGGCCGTACAGATACGCAGTATTTT. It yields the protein CASREREGRTDTQYF.